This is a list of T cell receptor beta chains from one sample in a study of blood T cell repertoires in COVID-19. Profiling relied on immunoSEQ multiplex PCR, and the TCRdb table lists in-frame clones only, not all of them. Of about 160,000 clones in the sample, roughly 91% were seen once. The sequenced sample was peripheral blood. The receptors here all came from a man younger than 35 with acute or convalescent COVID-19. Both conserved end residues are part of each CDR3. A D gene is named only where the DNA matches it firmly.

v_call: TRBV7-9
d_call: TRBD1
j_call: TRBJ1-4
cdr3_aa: CASSLGQGDEKLFF
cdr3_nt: TGTGCCAGCAGCTTAGGGCAGGGGGATGAAAAACTGTTTTTT

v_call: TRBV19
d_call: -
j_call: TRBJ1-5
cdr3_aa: CATNGGREGNQPQHF
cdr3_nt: TGTGCCACCAATGGAGGGCGGGAGGGCAATCAGCCCCAGCATTTT

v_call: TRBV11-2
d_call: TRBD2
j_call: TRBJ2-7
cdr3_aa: CASSPGSAGGVEQYF
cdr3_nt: TGTGCCAGCAGCCCCGGTTCTGCGGGAGGGGTCGAGCAGTACTTC

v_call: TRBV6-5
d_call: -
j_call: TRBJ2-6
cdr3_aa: CASRVPGAGANVLTF
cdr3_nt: TGTGCCAGCAGGGTCCCGGGTGCTGGGGCCAACGTCCTGACTTTC

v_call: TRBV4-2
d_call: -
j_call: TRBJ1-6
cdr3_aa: CASSDEEGSPSPLHF
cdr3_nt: TGTGCCAGCAGCGACGAGGAGGGGTCTCCTTCACCCCTCCACTTT

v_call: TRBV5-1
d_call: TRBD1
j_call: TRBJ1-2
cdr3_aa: CASSSDRGNYGYTF
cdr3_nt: TGCGCCAGCAGTTCGGACAGGGGGAACTATGGCTACACCTTC

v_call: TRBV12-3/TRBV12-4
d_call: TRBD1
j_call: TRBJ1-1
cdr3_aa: CASIATGVAEAFF
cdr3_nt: TGTGCCAGCATTGCGACAGGGGTGGCTGAAGCTTTCTTT

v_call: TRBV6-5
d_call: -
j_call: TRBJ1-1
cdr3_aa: CASRGVETEAFF
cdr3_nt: TGTGCCAGCAGAGGGGTAGAGACTGAAGCTTTCTTT

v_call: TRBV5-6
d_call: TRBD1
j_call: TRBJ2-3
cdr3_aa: CASSLGGTGIPDTQYF
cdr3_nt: TGTGCCAGCAGCTTGGGGGGGACAGGGATCCCAGATACGCAGTATTTT

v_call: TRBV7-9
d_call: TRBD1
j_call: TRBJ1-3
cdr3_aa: CASSGKGQLYGNTIYF
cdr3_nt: TGTGCCAGCAGCGGAAAGGGACAGCTGTACGGAAACACCATATATTTT

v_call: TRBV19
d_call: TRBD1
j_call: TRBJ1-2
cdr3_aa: CASSILGSRGLNYGYTF
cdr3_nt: TGTGCCAGTAGTATTCTCGGGAGCAGGGGGCTCAACTATGGCTACACCTTC

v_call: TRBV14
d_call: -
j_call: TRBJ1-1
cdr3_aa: CASSQPIWGVGTEAFF
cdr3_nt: TGTGCCAGCAGCCAGCCCATTTGGGGAGTGGGGACTGAAGCTTTCTTT

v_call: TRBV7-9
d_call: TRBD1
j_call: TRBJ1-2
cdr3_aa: CASSLSGGDGYTF
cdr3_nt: TGTGCCAGCAGCTTATCAGGGGGCGATGGCTACACCTTC

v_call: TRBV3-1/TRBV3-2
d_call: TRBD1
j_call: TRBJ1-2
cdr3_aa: CASSQEVGQGPYGYTF
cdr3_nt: TGTGCCAGCAGCCAAGAGGTCGGACAGGGGCCCTATGGCTACACCTTC

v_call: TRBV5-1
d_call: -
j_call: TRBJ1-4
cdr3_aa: CASSLWGETNEKLFF
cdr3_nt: TGCGCCAGCAGCTTGTGGGGGGAGACTAATGAAAAACTGTTTTTT

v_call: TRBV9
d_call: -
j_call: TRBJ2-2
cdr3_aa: CASSLGGVANTGELFF
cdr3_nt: TGTGCCAGCAGCTTAGGGGGGGTCGCGAACACCGGGGAGCTGTTTTTT

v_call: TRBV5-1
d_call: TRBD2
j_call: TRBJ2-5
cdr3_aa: CASSLGGLEETQYF
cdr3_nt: TGCGCCAGCAGCTTGGGGGGACTAGAAGAGACCCAGTACTTC

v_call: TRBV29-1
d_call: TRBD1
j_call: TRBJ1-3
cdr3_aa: CSVGQGPPPYSGNTIYF
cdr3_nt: TGCAGCGTGGGACAGGGGCCACCCCCCTATTCTGGAAACACCATATATTTT

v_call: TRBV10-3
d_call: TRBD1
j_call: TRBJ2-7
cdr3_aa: CATSGTGNAYEQYF
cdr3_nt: TGTGCCACCTCCGGGACAGGAAACGCCTACGAGCAGTACTTC

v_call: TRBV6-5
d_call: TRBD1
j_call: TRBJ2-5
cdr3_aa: CASPLTGFQETQYF
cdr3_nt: TGTGCCAGCCCCCTGACAGGGTTCCAAGAGACCCAGTACTTC

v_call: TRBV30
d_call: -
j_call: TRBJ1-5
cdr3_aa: CAWSPGTNQPQHF
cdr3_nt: TGTGCCTGGAGTCCCGGGACTAATCAGCCCCAGCATTTT

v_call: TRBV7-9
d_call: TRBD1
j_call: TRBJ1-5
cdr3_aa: CASSLGTGVSNQPQHF
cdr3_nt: TGTGCCAGCAGCTTAGGGACAGGGGTTAGCAATCAGCCCCAGCATTTT

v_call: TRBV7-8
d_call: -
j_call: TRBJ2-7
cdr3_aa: CASVRKGPSYEQYF
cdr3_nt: TGTGCCAGCGTCCGGAAGGGGCCGTCCTACGAGCAGTACTTC

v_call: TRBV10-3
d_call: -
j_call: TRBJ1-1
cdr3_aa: CAISDRGPWDTEAFF
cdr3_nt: TGTGCCATCAGCGACCGAGGGCCCTGGGACACTGAAGCTTTCTTT

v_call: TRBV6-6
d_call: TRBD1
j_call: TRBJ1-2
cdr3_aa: CASSYSYETGDGYTF
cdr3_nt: TGTGCCAGCAGTTACTCGTATGAGACAGGGGATGGCTACACCTTC

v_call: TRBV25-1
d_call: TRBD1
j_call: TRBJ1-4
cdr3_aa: CASSANIGQGEKLFF
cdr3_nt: TGTGCCAGCAGTGCCAACATAGGACAGGGCGAAAAACTGTTTTTT

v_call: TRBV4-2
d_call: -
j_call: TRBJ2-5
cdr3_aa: CASSQFQGQETQYF
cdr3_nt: TGTGCCAGCAGCCAATTCCAGGGGCAAGAGACCCAGTACTTC

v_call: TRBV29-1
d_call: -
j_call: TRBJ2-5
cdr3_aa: CSVDGQYQETQYF
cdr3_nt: TGCAGCGTTGATGGACAGTACCAAGAGACCCAGTACTTC

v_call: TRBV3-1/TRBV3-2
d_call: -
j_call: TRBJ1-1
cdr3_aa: CASSQDLESTEAFF
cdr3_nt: TGTGCCAGCAGCCAAGACTTGGAGAGCACTGAAGCTTTCTTT